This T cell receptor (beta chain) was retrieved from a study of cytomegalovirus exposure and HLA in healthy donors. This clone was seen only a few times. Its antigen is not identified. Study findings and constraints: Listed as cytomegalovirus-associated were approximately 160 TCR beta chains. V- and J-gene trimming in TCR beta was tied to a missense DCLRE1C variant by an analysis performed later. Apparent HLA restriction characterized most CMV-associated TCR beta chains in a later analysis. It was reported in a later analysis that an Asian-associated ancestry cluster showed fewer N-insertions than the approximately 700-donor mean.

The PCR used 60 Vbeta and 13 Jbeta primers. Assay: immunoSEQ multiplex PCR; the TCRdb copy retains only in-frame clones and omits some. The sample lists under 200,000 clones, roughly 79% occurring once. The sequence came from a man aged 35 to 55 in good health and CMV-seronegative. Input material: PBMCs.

As DNA, the CDR3 is TGTGCCAGCAGGGGCCTCCTGAACACTGAAGCTTTCTTT. Its protein product is CASRGLLNTEAFF. This sequence joins TRBV7-9 and TRBJ1-1; D ambiguous. Germline CDR1 reads SEHNR; CDR2 reads FQNEAQ (reference sequence). V was shortened by 6 bases and J by 0 bases, with 8 bases between the two germline ends. This CDR3 has 13 amino acids. Supplemented by reference TRBV7-9 and TRBJ1-1, the full variable domain reads DTGVSQNPRHKITKRGQNVTFRCDPISEHNRLYWYRQTLGQGPEFLTYFQNEAQLEKSRLLSDRFSAERPKGSFSTLEIQRTEQGDSAMYLCASRGLLNTEAFFGQGTRLTVV.